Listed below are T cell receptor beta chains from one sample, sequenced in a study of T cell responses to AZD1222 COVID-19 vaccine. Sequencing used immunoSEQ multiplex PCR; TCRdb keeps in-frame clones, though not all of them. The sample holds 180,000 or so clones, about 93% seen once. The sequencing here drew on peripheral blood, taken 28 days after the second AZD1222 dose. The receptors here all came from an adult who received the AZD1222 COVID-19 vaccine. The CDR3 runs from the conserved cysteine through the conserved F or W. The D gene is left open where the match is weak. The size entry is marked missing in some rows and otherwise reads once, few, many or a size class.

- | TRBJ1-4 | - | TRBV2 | CASSASGRRNEKLFF | TGTGCCAGCAGTGCAAGCGGACGGCGTAATGAAAAACTGTTTTTT
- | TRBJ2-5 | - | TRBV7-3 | CASSASGDQETQYF | TGTGCCAGCAGCGCTTCCGGGGACCAAGAGACCCAGTACTTC
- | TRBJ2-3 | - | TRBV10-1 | CASSYLIADTQYF | TGCGCCAGCAGTTACTTGATCGCAGATACGCAGTATTTT
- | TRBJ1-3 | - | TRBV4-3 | CASSQEGGGNTIYF | TGCGCCAGCAGCCAAGAAGGGGGAGGAAACACCATATATTTT
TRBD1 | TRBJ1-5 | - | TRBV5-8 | CASSTGTGGRGHF | TGTGCCAGCAGCACCGGAACAGGGGGCCGGGGGCATTTT
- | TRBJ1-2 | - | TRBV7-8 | CASSVGLRANYGYTF | TGTGCCAGCAGCGTTGGACTTCGAGCTAACTATGGCTACACCTTC
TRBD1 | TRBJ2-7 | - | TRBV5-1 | CASSLGDSISYEQYF | TGCGCCAGCAGCCTGGGGGACAGCATCTCCTACGAGCAGTACTTC
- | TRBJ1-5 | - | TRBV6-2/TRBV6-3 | CASSYGINQPQHF | TGTGCCAGCAGTTATGGAATCAATCAGCCCCAGCATTTT
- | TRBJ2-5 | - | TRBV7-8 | CASSPRQEARGETQYF | TGTGCCAGCAGCCCAAGACAAGAGGCGAGGGGAGAGACCCAGTACTTC
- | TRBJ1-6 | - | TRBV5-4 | CASSFFGGNSPLHF | TGTGCCAGCAGCTTTTTCGGAGGCAATTCACCCCTCCACTTT
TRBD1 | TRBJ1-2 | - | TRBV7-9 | CASSPDRGNYGYTF | TGTGCCAGCAGCCCGGACAGGGGCAACTATGGCTACACCTTC
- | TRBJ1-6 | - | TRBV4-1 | CASSQGTSYNSPLHF | TGCGCCAGCAGCCAGGGGACCTCCTATAATTCACCCCTCCACTTT
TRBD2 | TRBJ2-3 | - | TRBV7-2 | CASSLNGGGRKDTQYF | TGTGCCAGCAGCTTAAACGGGGGGGGCAGGAAAGATACGCAGTATTTT
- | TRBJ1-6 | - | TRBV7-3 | CASSLKYRTLKTGNPPLHF | TGTGCCAGCAGCTTAAAGTACAGAACGCTGAAAACGGGAAATCCACCCCTCCACTTT
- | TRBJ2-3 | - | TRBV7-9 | CASSTDKADTQYF | TGTGCCAGCAGCACGGACAAAGCGGATACGCAGTATTTT
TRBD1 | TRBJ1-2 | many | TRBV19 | CASSTGQAWYGYTF | TGTGCCAGTAGTACTGGACAGGCTTGGTATGGCTACACCTTC
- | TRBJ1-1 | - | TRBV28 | CASSFGTGHMNTEAFF | TGTGCCAGCAGTTTCGGGACGGGGCACATGAACACTGAAGCTTTCTTT
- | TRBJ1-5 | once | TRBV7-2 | CASSLVEGNQPQHF | TGTGCCAGCAGCTTAGTCGAGGGCAATCAGCCCCAGCATTTT
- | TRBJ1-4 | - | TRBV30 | CAWSRAGKGEKLFF | TGTGCCTGGAGTAGGGCAGGGAAGGGTGAAAAACTGTTTTTT
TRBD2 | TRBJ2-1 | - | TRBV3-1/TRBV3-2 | CASSLRSGRSDEQFF | TGTGCCAGCAGCCTCCGTAGCGGGAGAAGCGATGAGCAGTTCTTC
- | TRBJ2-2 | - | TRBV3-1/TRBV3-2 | CASRQGWSGELFF | TGTGCCAGCAGGCAGGGTTGGTCCGGGGAGCTGTTTTTT
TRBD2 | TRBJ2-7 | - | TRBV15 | CATSRGLAGQIRYEQYF | TGTGCCACCAGCAGGGGACTAGCGGGTCAAATACGATACGAGCAGTACTTC
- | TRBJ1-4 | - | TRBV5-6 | CASSSLTEGSNEKLFF | TGTGCCAGCAGCTCTCTCACAGAGGGCTCTAATGAAAAACTGTTTTTT
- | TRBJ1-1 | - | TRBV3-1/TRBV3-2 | CASTKQGGTEAFF | TGTGCCAGCACTAAACAGGGTGGGACTGAAGCTTTCTTT